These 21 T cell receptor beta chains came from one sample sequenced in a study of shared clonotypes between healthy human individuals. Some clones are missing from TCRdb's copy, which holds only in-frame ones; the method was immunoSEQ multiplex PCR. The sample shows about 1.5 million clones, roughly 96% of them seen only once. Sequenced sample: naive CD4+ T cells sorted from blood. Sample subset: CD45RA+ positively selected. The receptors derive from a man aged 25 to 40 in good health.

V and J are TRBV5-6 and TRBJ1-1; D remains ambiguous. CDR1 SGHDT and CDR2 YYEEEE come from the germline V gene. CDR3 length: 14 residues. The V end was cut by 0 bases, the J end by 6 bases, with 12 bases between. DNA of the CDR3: TGTGCCAGCAGCTTGGCCGTTATTTTGGCTGAAGCTTTCTTT. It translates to CASSLAVILAEAFF.

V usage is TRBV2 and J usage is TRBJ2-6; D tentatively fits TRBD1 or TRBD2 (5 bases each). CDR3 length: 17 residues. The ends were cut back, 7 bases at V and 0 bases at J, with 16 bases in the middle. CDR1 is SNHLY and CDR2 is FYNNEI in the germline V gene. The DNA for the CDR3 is TGTGCCAGCACACCTATGGGACGGCCCTCTGGGGCCAACGTCCTGACTTTC. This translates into CASTPMGRPSGANVLTF.

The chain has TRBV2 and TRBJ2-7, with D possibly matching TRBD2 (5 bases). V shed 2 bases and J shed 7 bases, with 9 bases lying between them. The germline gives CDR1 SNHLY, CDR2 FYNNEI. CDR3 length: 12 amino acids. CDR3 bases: TGTGCCAGCAGTGAAATCAGGAGGGAGCAGTACTTC. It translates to CASSEIRREQYF. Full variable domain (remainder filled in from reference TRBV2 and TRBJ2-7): EPEVTQTPSHQVTQMGQEVILRCVPISNHLYFYWYRQILGQKVEFLVSFYNNEISEKSEIFDDQFSVERPDGSNFTLKIRSTKLEDSAMYFCASSEIRREQYFGPGTRLTVT.

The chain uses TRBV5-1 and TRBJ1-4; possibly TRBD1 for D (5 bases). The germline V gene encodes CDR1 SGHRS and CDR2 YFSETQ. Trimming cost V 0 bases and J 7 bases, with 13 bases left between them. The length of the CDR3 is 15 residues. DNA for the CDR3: TGCGCCAGCAGCTTGGTTGGGGACTTAGTTGAAAAACTGTTTTTT. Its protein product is CASSLVGDLVEKLFF.

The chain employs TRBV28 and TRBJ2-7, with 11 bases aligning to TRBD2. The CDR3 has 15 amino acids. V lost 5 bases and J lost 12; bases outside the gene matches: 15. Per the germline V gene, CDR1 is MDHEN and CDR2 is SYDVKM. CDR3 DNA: TGTGCCAGCAGTGAACCGGGACTAGCGGACCAAAGAGGGTACTTC. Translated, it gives CASSEPGLADQRGYF. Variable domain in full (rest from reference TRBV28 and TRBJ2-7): DVKVTQSSRYLVKRTGEKVFLECVQDMDHENMFWYRQDPGLGLRLIYFSYDVKMKEKGDIPEGYSVSREKKERFSLILESASTNQTSMYLCASSEPGLADQRGYFGPGTRLTVT.

DNA for the CDR3: TGTGCCAGCAGCCCTAGGGAGGGATTGGCCTACAATGAGCAGTTCTTC. This sequence encodes CASSPREGLAYNEQFF. V gene TRBV7-2 combines with J gene TRBJ2-1, with 7 bases aligning to TRBD2. The CDR3 covers 16 residues. From germline, CDR1 is SGHTA and CDR2 FQGNSA. Losses at the gene ends were 5 bases for V and 2 bases for J; bases not matched to a gene: 9.

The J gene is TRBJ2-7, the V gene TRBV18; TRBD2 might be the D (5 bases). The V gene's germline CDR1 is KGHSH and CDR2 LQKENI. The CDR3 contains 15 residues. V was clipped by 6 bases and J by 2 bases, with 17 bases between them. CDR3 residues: CASSPKLVLTYEQYF. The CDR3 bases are TGTGCCAGCTCGCCGAAACTAGTTCTTACCTACGAGCAGTACTTC.

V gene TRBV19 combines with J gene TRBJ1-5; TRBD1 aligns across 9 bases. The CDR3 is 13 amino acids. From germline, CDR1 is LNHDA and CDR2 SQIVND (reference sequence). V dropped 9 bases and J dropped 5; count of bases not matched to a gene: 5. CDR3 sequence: CASLGQGHQPQHF. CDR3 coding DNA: TGTGCCAGCCTCGGACAGGGGCATCAGCCCCAGCATTTT.

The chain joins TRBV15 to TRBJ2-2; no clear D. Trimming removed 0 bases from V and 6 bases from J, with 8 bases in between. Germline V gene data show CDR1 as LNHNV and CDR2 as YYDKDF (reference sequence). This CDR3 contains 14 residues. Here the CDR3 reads CATSRDIIAGELFF. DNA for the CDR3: TGTGCCACCAGCAGAGATATAATCGCCGGGGAGCTGTTTTTT.

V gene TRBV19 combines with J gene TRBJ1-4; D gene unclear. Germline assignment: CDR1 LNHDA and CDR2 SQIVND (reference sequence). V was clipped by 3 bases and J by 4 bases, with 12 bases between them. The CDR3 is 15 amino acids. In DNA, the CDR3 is TGTGCCAGTAGTATTCTAGGGCTGGTTAATGAAAAACTGTTTTTT. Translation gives CASSILGLVNEKLFF.

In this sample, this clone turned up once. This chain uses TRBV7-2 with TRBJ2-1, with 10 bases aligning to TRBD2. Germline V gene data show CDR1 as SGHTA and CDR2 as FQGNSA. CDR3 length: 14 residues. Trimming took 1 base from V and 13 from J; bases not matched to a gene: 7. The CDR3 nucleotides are TGTGCCAGCAGCTTAGGGCTAGCGGGGGCCGGACAGTTCTTC. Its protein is CASSLGLAGAGQFF.

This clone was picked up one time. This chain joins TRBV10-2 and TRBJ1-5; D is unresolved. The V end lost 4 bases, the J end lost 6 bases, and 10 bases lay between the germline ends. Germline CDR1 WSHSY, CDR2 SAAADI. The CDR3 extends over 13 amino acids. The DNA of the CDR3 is TGCGCCAGCAGTGTAGCTGGGAGTCAGCCCCAGCATTTT. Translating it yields CASSVAGSQPQHF.

Here the CDR3 DNA reads TGTGCCAGCAGTGAAGGGCAGGCCGCCTACGAGCAGTACTTC. Translated: CASSEGQAAYEQYF. This chain connects TRBV6-1 to TRBJ2-7; D call uncertain. Germline values: CDR1 MNHNS, CDR2 SASEGT. CDR3 size: 14 residues. V lost 1 base to trimming and J lost 2 bases, with 9 bases between them.

CDR3 sequence (DNA): TGTGCCAGCAGCCGGACTAGCGGGAGTTACACGAACACCGGGGAGCTGTTTTTT. Translating it yields CASSRTSGSYTNTGELFF. The rearrangement joins TRBV9 to TRBJ2-2, with 13 bases identical to TRBD2. The CDR3 has 18 amino acids. J gave up 0 bases and V 4 bases, and 6 bases lay outside the gene matches. Looked up from germline, CDR1 is SGDLS and CDR2 is YYNGEE.

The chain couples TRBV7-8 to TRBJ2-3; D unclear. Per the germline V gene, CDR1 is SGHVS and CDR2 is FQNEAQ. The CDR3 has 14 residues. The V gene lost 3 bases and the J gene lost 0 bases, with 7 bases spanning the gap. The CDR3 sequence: CASSLTVSTDTQYF. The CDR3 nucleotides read TGTGCCAGCAGCTTGACTGTAAGCACAGATACGCAGTATTTT. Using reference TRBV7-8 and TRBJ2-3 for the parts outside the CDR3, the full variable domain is GAGVSQSPRYKVAKRGQDVALRCDPISGHVSLFWYQQALGQGPEFLTYFQNEAQLDKSGLPSDRFFAERPEGSVSTLKIQRTQQEDSAVYLCASSLTVSTDTQYFGPGTRLTVL.

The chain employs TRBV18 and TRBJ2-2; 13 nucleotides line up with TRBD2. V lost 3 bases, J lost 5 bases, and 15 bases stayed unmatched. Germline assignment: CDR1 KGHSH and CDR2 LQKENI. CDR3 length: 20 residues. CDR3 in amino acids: CASSPSTRLAGGTKTGELFF. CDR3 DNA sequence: TGTGCCAGCTCACCGAGCACTCGACTAGCGGGAGGCACTAAAACCGGGGAGCTGTTTTTT.

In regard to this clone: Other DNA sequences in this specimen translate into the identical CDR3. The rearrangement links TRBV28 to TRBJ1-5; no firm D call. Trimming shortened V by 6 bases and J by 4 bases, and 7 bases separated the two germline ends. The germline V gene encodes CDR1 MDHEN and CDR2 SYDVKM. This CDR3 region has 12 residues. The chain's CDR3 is CASSQINQPQHF. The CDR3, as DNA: TGTGCCAGCAGCCAAATAAATCAGCCCCAGCATTTT.

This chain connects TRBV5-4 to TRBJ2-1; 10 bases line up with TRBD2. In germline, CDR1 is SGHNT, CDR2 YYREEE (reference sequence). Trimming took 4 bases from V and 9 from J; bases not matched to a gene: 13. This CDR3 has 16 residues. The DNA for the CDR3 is TGTGCCAGCAGCCCGGCCGGGACTAGCGCGTTTGGTGAGCAGTTCTTC. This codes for CASSPAGTSAFGEQFF.

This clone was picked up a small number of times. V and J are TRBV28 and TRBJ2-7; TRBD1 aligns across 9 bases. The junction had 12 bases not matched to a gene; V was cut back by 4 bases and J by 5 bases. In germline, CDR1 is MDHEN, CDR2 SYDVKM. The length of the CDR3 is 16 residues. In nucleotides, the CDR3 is TGTGCCAGCAGTTCCCACGGGACAGGGCCGGGTAACGAGCAGTACTTC. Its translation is CASSSHGTGPGNEQYF.

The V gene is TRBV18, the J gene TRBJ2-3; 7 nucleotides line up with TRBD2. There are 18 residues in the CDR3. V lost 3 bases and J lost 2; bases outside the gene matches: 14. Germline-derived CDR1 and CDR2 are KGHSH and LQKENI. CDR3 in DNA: TGTGCCAGCTCACCCTTCCGCCCCCTAGCGGAGACCACAGATACGCAGTATTTT. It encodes CASSPFRPLAETTDTQYF. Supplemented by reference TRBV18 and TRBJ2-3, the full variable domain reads NAGVMQNPRHLVRRRGQEARLRCSPMKGHSHVYWYRQLPEEGLKFMVYLQKENIIDESGMPKERFSAEFPKEGPSILRIQQVVRGDSAAYFCASSPFRPLAETTDTQYFGPGTRLTVL.

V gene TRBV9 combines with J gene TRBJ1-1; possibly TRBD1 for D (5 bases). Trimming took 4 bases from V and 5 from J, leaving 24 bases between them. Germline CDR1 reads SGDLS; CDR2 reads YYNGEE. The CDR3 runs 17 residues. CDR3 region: CASSSVRGHPMGTEAFF. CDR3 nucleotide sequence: TGTGCCAGCAGCTCGGTGCGTGGACATCCAATGGGGACTGAAGCTTTCTTT.